This TCR beta chain was profiled in a study of cytomegalovirus exposure and HLA in healthy donors. Study conclusions and caveats: TCR beta V segments were, for the most part, productive about 87% or about 30% of the time in an earlier analysis. Associated with cytomegalovirus, according to the listing, were some 180 TCR beta chains.

The V and J ends lost 1 base and 0 bases, in that order; junction bases with no gene match: 10. Germline assignment: CDR1 SGHNT and CDR2 YENEEA. There are 19 residues in the CDR3. These donors, healthy bone marrow donors, were studied. 60 Vbeta and 13 Jbeta primers were used in PCR. Produced via immunoSEQ multiplex PCR; TCRdb's table is partial and in-frame only. The sample has roughly 190,000 clones; approximately 81% are singletons. In the case of this clone: Antigen: not known.

This chain links TRBV11-3 with TRBJ2-4, with 9 bases aligning to TRBD1. What was sequenced was PBMCs. The clonotype comes from a woman between 45 and 60 years old in good health and CMV-seronegative. CDR3 amino acids: CASSLGRDRVNGAKNIQYF. The DNA for the CDR3 is TGTGCCAGCAGCTTAGGCCGGGACAGGGTAAATGGAGCCAAAAACATTCAGTACTTC.